Following are 7 T cell receptor beta chains from one sample sequenced in a study of radiotherapy plus CTLA-4 blockade in lung cancer. The table came from immunoSEQ multiplex PCR; TCRdb's copy has only in-frame clones and leaves some out. The sample shows roughly 32,000 clones, approximately 66% of them seen only once. Here the sequenced sample was peripheral blood, taken from a patient treated with radiotherapy plus ipilimumab. The receptor set was obtained from a human donor with non-small cell lung cancer who had stable disease on radiotherapy plus ipilimumab.

About this clone itself: Other nucleotide sequences in the sample specify the same CDR3. The rearrangement joins TRBV5-4 to TRBJ2-7, with TRBD2 matching 8 bases. Germline CDR1 SGHNT, CDR2 YYREEE (reference sequence). This CDR3 comprises 14 residues. The junction had 3 bases not matched to a gene; V was cut back by 4 bases and J by 0 bases. CDR3 DNA: TGTGCCAGCAGCGGGGGGACTAGCTCCTACGAGCAGTACTTC. Translation: CASSGGTSSYEQYF.

This clone qualifies as medium-sized. The J gene is TRBJ2-7, the V gene TRBV19; TRBD1 matches at 10 bases. Germline V gene data show CDR1 as LNHDA and CDR2 as SQIVND (reference sequence). This CDR3 is built from 12 residues. With V trimmed by 7 bases and J by 5 bases, 2 bases remained unmatched. CDR3: CASIGTGDEQYF. The CDR3 DNA sequence: TGTGCCAGTATAGGGACAGGGGACGAGCAGTACTTC.

This sequence joins TRBV28 and TRBJ2-7, with 12 bases identical to TRBD2. CDR1 is MDHEN, CDR2 SYDVKM, per germline. The junction had 5 bases not matched to a gene; V was cut back by 6 bases and J by 2 bases. The CDR3 has 15 residues. The CDR3 loop reads CASSLLAGGPYEQYF. In nucleotides, the CDR3 is TGTGCCAGCAGCCTACTAGCGGGAGGTCCCTACGAGCAGTACTTC.

The rearrangement links TRBV29-1 to TRBJ1-1; 10 bases agree with TRBD1. Per germline, CDR1 SQVTM and CDR2 ANQGSEA. CDR3 length equals 15 residues. The ends lost 6 bases at V and 1 base at J; junction bases unmatched: 8. CDR3 loop: CSVADRGRRNTEAFF. CDR3 nucleotide sequence: TGCAGCGTCGCTGACAGGGGGCGGAGGAACACTGAAGCTTTCTTT. Filled out from reference TRBV29-1 and TRBJ1-1, the complete variable domain reads SAVISQKPSRDICQRGTSLTIQCQVDSQVTMMFWYRQQPGQSLTLIATANQGSEATYESGFVIDKFPISRPNLTFSTLTVSNMSPEDSSIYLCSVADRGRRNTEAFFGQGTRLTVV.

A few counts support this clone. The chain is built from TRBV7-2 and TRBJ2-7; D call uncertain. Germline assignment: CDR1 SGHTA and CDR2 FQGNSA. The CDR3 consists of 11 residues. Deletions cut 4 bases from V and 3 bases from J, with 4 bases between. The CDR3 region is CASSSHYEQYF. The DNA for the CDR3 is TGTGCCAGCAGCTCACACTACGAGCAGTACTTC.

This chain uses TRBV7-9 with TRBJ1-1; 7 nucleotides agree with TRBD1. This CDR3 has 12 residues. Trimming removed 5 bases from V and 13 bases from J; junction bases left unmatched: 10. The germline CDR1 and CDR2 sequences are SEHNR and FQNEAQ (reference sequence). CDR3 sequence: CASSRYGTEDFF. CDR3 sequence (DNA): TGTGCCAGCAGCCGCTACGGGACAGAGGATTTCTTT.

The rearrangement links TRBV4-3 to TRBJ2-7; 7 positions agree with TRBD2. Per the germline V gene, CDR1 is LGHNA and CDR2 is YSLEER. V was clipped by 1 base and J by 0 bases; unmatched bases: 9. The CDR3 covers 17 residues. CDR3 sequence reads: CASSQGFTSASSYEQYF. DNA of the CDR3: TGCGCCAGCAGCCAAGGGTTTACTAGCGCGAGCTCCTACGAGCAGTACTTC.